This section outlines one T cell receptor beta chain sequence together with its context. Original analysis: Counts of nucleated cells, estimated from reference gene primer amplification, were obtained. Clones were read by immunoSEQ multiplex PCR, and TCRdb kept only the in-frame ones, dropping some. V, J and clone size are those of that table, while D and trimming were read from the DNA. The sample shows more than 250,000 clones, nearly 90% of them seen only once. Germline V gene data show CDR1 as SEHNR and CDR2 as FQNEAQ (reference sequence). The junction had 2 bases not matched to a gene; V was cut back by 5 bases and J by 1 base. This CDR3 is built from 15 residues. The sample is drawn from a study of blood T cell repertoires in COVID-19.

This receptor was obtained from a woman younger than 30 with acute COVID-19. The sample taken for sequencing was PBMCs or T cells enriched from blood (not recorded which). V and J are TRBV7-9 and TRBJ2-1; the match to TRBD1 covers 10 bases. CDR3 amino acids: CASSPGQGSYNEQFF. The CDR3 region has the DNA TGTGCCAGCAGCCCGGGACAGGGGTCCTACAATGAGCAGTTCTTC.